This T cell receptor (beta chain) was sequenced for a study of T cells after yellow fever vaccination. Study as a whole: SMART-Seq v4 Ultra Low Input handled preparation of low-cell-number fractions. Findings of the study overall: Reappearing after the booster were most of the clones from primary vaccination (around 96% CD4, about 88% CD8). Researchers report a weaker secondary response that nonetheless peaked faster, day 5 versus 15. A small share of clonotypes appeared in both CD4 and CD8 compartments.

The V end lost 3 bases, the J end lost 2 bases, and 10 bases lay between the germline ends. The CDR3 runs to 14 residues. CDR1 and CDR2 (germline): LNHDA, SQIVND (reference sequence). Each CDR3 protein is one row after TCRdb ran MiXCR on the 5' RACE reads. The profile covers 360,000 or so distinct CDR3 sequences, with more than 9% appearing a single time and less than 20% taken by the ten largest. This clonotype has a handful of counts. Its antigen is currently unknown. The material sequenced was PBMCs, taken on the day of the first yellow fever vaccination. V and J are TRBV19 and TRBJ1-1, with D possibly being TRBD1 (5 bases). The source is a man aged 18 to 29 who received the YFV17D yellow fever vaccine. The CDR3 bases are TGTGCCAGTAGTATGTATACAGGCAACACTGAAGCTTTCTTT. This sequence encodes CASSMYTGNTEAFF.